Shown below are 11 T cell receptor beta chains from a single sample sequenced in a study of monozygotic twins with inflammatory bowel disease. From the 5' RACE reads, TCRdb lists one entry per CDR3 protein and no DNA. Its table lists around 220,000 distinct CDR3 sequences. Sequenced sample: blood. These receptors came from a human donor with ulcerative colitis or Crohn's disease, or a healthy co-twin of an affected twin (not recorded which).

This chain connects TRBV12-3 or TRBV12-4 to TRBJ2-1; TCRdb's D call of TRBD2 is untestable without DNA. CDR3 length: 18 residues. CDR3 region: CASSSPGLAGISYNEQFF.

The chain links TRBV5-4 to TRBJ1-6. The CDR3 is 16 residues long. Germline CDR1 is SGHNT and CDR2 is YYREEE (reference sequence). CDR3 in amino acids: CASSLIPDSYNSPLHF.

The J gene is TRBJ2-1, the V gene TRBV12-3 or TRBV12-4; TCRdb gives TRBD2 as the D gene, but with no DNA this cannot be confirmed. This CDR3 is 15 amino acids long. The CDR3 sequence: CASSGLAGLNNEQFF.

V gene TRBV19 combines with J gene TRBJ1-6. From germline, CDR1 is LNHDA and CDR2 SQIVND (reference sequence). This CDR3 has 16 residues. The chain's CDR3 is CASSPAHYSYNSPLHF.

This chain joins TRBV18 and TRBJ1-5. This CDR3 is built from 13 residues. Per germline, CDR1 KGHSH and CDR2 LQKENI. This CDR3 reads CASSPSSNQPQHF.

V usage is TRBV6-5 and J usage is TRBJ1-6; without DNA, the TCRdb call of TRBD1 cannot be checked. CDR3 length: 16 amino acids. The germline gives CDR1 MNHEY, CDR2 SVGAGI. The CDR3 here is CASSSGRGRDNSPLHF.

The genes are TRBV4-3 and TRBJ1-2. The CDR3 has 16 amino acids. Germline V gene lookup returns CDR1 LGHNA and CDR2 YSLEER. CDR3: CASSQGGGGLSYGYTF.

V and J are TRBV20-1 and TRBJ2-5; with no DNA, the TCRdb D assignment of TRBD1 cannot be verified. The CDR3 spans 14 residues. Per germline, CDR1 DFQATT and CDR2 SNEGSKA (reference sequence). The CDR3 sequence is CSASPIGTGETQYF.

CDR3 in amino acids: CASSLAARGGLIYEQYF. The chain carries TRBV5-1 and TRBJ2-7; there is no DNA to check the TCRdb D call of TRBD2. The CDR3 extends over 17 amino acids. The germline V gene encodes CDR1 SGHRS and CDR2 YFSETQ.

The chain carries TRBV20-1 and TRBJ2-1; TCRdb returns TRBD2, unconfirmable since there is no DNA. The CDR3 totals 18 residues. Looked up from germline, CDR1 is DFQATT and CDR2 is SNEGSKA (reference sequence). CDR3 residues: CSASTSGGLGASYNEQFF.

The V call is TRBV29-1, the J call TRBJ2-2; lacking DNA, the TRBD1 call made by TCRdb goes unchecked. The CDR3 contains 13 residues. Germline V gene data show CDR1 as SQVTM and CDR2 as ANQGSEA. CDR3 amino acids: CSVEGKGPGELFF.